These 25 T cell receptor beta chains share one sample of origin, sequenced in a study of blood T cell repertoires in COVID-19. Data came from immunoSEQ multiplex PCR; TCRdb stores just in-frame clones and leaves some out. The sample shows over 95,000 clones, roughly 79% of them seen only once. Sequencing was done on a sample of peripheral blood. The receptors come from a human donor in a cohort sampled during active COVID-19.

The chain employs TRBV5-3 and TRBJ2-6; 7 nucleotides agree with TRBD2. TRBV5-3 is filed as an ORF, its function uncertain. The V segment lost 10 bases and the J segment 0 bases; nucleotides outside the gene matches: 16. The length of the CDR3 is 18 residues. The DNA of the CDR3 is TGTGCCCCAATCATGCCGCGGGAGAGGGGCTCTGGGGCCAACGTCCTGACTTTC. It encodes CAPIMPRERGSGANVLTF.

This clone was counted a single time. The chain couples TRBV27 to TRBJ1-1; TRBD1 might be the D (5 bases). This CDR3 is 14 amino acids long. The V gene lost 7 bases and the J gene lost 5 bases, with 17 bases spanning the gap. In germline, CDR1 is MNHEY, CDR2 SMNVEV (reference sequence). This CDR3 reads CASKWGQRLTEAFF. CDR3 nucleotide sequence: TGTGCCAGCAAATGGGGCCAACGATTGACTGAAGCTTTCTTT.

This CDR3 is CASSYKEPGQGANEQFF. CDR3 sequence (DNA): TGTGCCAGCAGTTACAAGGAGCCGGGACAGGGGGCCAATGAGCAGTTCTTC. V usage is TRBV6-2 or TRBV6-3 and J usage is TRBJ2-1, with 12 positions matching TRBD1. Germline assignment: CDR1 MNHEY and CDR2 SVGEGT. The CDR3 is made up of 17 amino acids. Trimming at V came to 2 bases and at J to 6 bases, leaving 8 bases not matched to a gene.

In its sample, this clone was seen once. The chain recombines TRBV5-8 with TRBJ1-4; 8 bases map to TRBD1. Germline CDR1 is SGHTS and CDR2 is YDEGEE. Trimming cost V 4 bases and J 4 bases; bases outside gene matches: 12. CDR3 length equals 17 residues. The CDR3 region is CASSLRTGGLGNEKLFF. CDR3 DNA sequence: TGTGCCAGCAGCCTGCGTACAGGGGGACTCGGTAATGAAAAACTGTTTTTT.

The rearrangement links TRBV5-4 to TRBJ1-2; no reliable D call. The CDR3 covers 12 residues. The V and J ends lost 4 bases and 6 bases respectively, with 10 bases between them. Per germline, CDR1 SGHNT and CDR2 YYREEE (reference sequence). CDR3 protein: CASSGERDGYTF. The CDR3 DNA is TGTGCCAGCAGCGGGGAGAGAGATGGCTACACCTTC.

This sequence joins TRBV12-5 and TRBJ1-3; D remains unclear. Germline V CDR1 and CDR2: LGHNT, FRNRAP. The V end lost 7 bases, the J end lost 0 bases, and 7 bases lay between the germline ends. CDR3 length: 13 residues. CDR3 in amino acids: CASAYHSGNTIYF. In nucleotides, the CDR3 is TGTGCTAGTGCCTATCACTCTGGAAACACCATATATTTT.

J is TRBJ2-5 and V is TRBV6-2 or TRBV6-3; 7 positions agree with TRBD2. CDR1 is MNHEY, CDR2 SVGEGT, per germline. V was pared by 5 bases and J by 4 bases, with 7 bases of the junction left unmatched. This CDR3 contains 14 residues. The CDR3: CASSHGTTTETQYF. CDR3 bases: TGTGCCAGCAGTCACGGGACTACCACAGAGACCCAGTACTTC.

This CDR3 reads CAWSVRVLRDQYF. For the CDR3, the DNA is TGTGCCTGGAGTGTAAGGGTTCTTCGGGACCAGTACTTC. The chain has TRBV30 and TRBJ2-5, with a possible D match to TRBD2 (5 bases). V shed 0 bases and J shed 10 bases, with 15 bases lying between them. CDR1 GTSNPN and CDR2 SVGIG come from the germline V gene (reference sequence). This CDR3 contains 13 residues.

The chain combines TRBV28 with TRBJ1-6; no clear D gene. CDR1 is MDHEN and CDR2 is SYDVKM in the germline V gene. V was cut by 11 bases and J by 10 bases, with 18 bases left in between. The CDR3 totals 13 residues. CDR3 nucleotides: TGTGCCGGAGGCTATTCGGTGGGGTCACCCCTCCACTTT. Protein sequence: CAGGYSVGSPLHF.

The rearrangement links TRBV19 to TRBJ1-2; maybe TRBD1 (5 bases). V gave up 7 bases and J gave up 5 bases, with 11 bases separating them. The germline V gene encodes CDR1 LNHDA and CDR2 SQIVND (reference sequence). This CDR3 region has 12 residues. The CDR3 sequence is CASIRGDYGYTF. The CDR3, as DNA: TGTGCCAGTATCCGGGGGGATTATGGCTACACCTTC.

The chain employs TRBV25-1 and TRBJ1-4; possible D gene TRBD1, 5 bases. V was clipped by 9 bases and J by 3 bases, with 8 bases between them. The CDR3 extends over 12 amino acids. Germline V gives CDR1 MGHDK, CDR2 SYGVNS. CDR3 sequence reads: CASRQPNEKLFF. The CDR3 DNA is TGTGCCAGTAGACAGCCTAATGAAAAACTGTTTTTT.

This clone appeared a few times. The chain joins TRBV5-4 to TRBJ2-5; D unresolved. The CDR3 contains 12 residues. V lost 3 bases and J 5 bases, leaving 8 bases between the germline ends. Germline loops: CDR1 SGHNT, CDR2 YYREEE (reference sequence). The CDR3, as DNA: TGTGCCAGCAGCTCGCGTGAGGAGACCCAGTACTTC. This encodes CASSSREETQYF.

The chain combines TRBV12-3 or TRBV12-4 with TRBJ1-2; 8 bases are a match to TRBD1. The CDR3 totals 13 residues. The V and J ends lost 6 bases and 6 bases, in that order; junction bases with no gene match: 6. The CDR3 sequence: CASRRQGTNGYTF. The CDR3 DNA reads TGTGCCAGCAGAAGACAGGGGACTAATGGCTACACCTTC.

The count of this clone is one. The gene calls are TRBV29-1 and TRBJ2-1; 7 bases are shared with TRBD1. In germline, CDR1 is SQVTM, CDR2 ANQGSEA. The length of the CDR3 is 15 residues. V was pared by 1 base and J by 1 base, with 4 bases of the junction left unmatched. The CDR3 region has the DNA TGCAGCGTTGAAGGCTACAGGGGATCCTACAATGAGCAGTTCTTC. Translation: CSVEGYRGSYNEQFF.

CDR3: CATSDLRRDSNQPQHF. In nucleotides, the CDR3 is TGTGCCACCAGTGATTTGCGCAGGGATAGCAATCAGCCCCAGCATTTT. This sequence joins TRBV24-1 and TRBJ1-5; possibly TRBD1 for D (5 bases). The V end was cut by 0 bases, the J end by 0 bases, with 8 bases between. This CDR3 has 16 residues. Germline assignment: CDR1 KGHDR and CDR2 SFDVKD.

The CDR3 bases are TGTGCCAGCAGCGCCGGGACAGGATCTAATGAAAAACTGTTTTTT. Translation: CASSAGTGSNEKLFF. The J gene is TRBJ1-4, the V gene TRBV11-3, with 8 bases that match TRBD1. With 5 bases clipped from V and 3 bases from J, the junction kept 5 bases outside the gene matches. The CDR3 length is 15 residues. From germline, CDR1 is SGHNT and CDR2 YENEEA.

There are a few counts of this clone. The chain joins TRBV18 to TRBJ1-1, with 8 bases fitting TRBD1. Looked up from germline, CDR1 is KGHSH and CDR2 is LQKENI. The CDR3 loop spans 15 amino acids. The junction had 2 bases not matched to a gene; V was cut back by 1 base and J by 1 base. The CDR3 region has the DNA TGTGCCAGCTCACCACTCAGGGGGCCGAACACTGAAGCTTTCTTT. The encoded protein is CASSPLRGPNTEAFF.

The V call is TRBV11-2, the J call TRBJ1-2; D possibly corresponds to TRBD1 (6 bases). Deletions cut 5 bases from V and 7 bases from J, with 17 bases between. The CDR3 extends over 14 amino acids. Germline V lookup: CDR1 SGHAT, CDR2 FQNNGV. The CDR3 sequence is CASSRDQGISGYTF. The CDR3 nucleotides read TGTGCCAGCAGCCGAGATCAGGGGATAAGTGGCTACACCTTC. Together with reference TRBV11-2 and TRBJ1-2, the CDR3 gives the full variable domain: EAGVAQSPRYKIIEKRQSVAFWCNPISGHATLYWYQQILGQGPKLLIQFQNNGVVDDSQLPKDRFSAERLKGVDSTLKIQPAKLEDSAVYLCASSRDQGISGYTFGSGTRLTVV.

A word on this clone: This CDR3 is also generated by other DNA sequences in the sample. The rearrangement uses TRBV7-2 and TRBJ2-7; 7 bases map to TRBD2. The CDR3 runs to 14 residues. J gave up 0 bases and V 3 bases, and 2 bases lay outside the gene matches. The germline V gene has CDR1 SGHTA and CDR2 FQGNSA. CDR3 nucleotide sequence: TGTGCCAGCAGCTTGGGCGGGGGCTCCTACGAGCAGTACTTC. Residues: CASSLGGGSYEQYF.

The DNA for the CDR3 is TGTGCCAGCAGTGCACCACCGGGACAGGGGACTTCACCCCTCCACTTT. This translates into CASSAPPGQGTSPLHF. V gene TRBV6-2 or TRBV6-3 combines with J gene TRBJ1-6, with 10 bases aligning to TRBD1. Germline V gene lookup returns CDR1 MNHEY and CDR2 SVGEGT. With 5 bases clipped from V and 9 bases from J, the junction kept 10 bases outside the gene matches. This CDR3 contains 16 residues.

To note about this clone: At the DNA level, this CDR3 is encoded by other sequences in the same sample as well. The chain recombines TRBV12-3 or TRBV12-4 with TRBJ1-2, with D perhaps TRBD1 (5 bases). This CDR3 has 13 residues. V shed 1 base and J shed 5 bases, with 8 bases lying between them. The CDR3 protein is CASSLGGGYGYTF. CDR3 bases: TGTGCCAGCAGTTTAGGGGGGGGTTATGGCTACACCTTC.

In regard to this clone: The sample contains more than one DNA sequence encoding this CDR3. The chain combines TRBV18 with TRBJ2-7, with TRBD1 matching 9 bases. The CDR3 has 15 amino acids. J was trimmed by 4 bases and V by 4 bases; bases with no gene match: 8. Germline CDR1 and CDR2: KGHSH and LQKENI. Written as DNA, the CDR3 is TGTGCCAGCTCACAACCGGGACAGGGAGCTTACGAGCAGTACTTC. Residues: CASSQPGQGAYEQYF.

The chain links TRBV28 to TRBJ1-1; D ambiguous. The CDR3 contains 14 residues. With 1 base removed from V and 1 base from J, the gap between germline ends came to 7 bases. The germline gives CDR1 MDHEN, CDR2 SYDVKM. Here the CDR3 reads CASSLSLRNTEAFF. DNA for the CDR3: TGTGCCAGCAGTTTATCCCTCCGGAACACTGAAGCTTTCTTT.

The rearrangement joins TRBV6-5 to TRBJ2-1; TRBD1 matches 7 bases. The CDR3 contains 11 residues. V trimming: 7 bases; J trimming: 8 bases; junction bases outside the gene matches: 2. Germline CDR1 reads MNHEY; CDR2 reads SVGAGI. CDR3 protein: CASTRGHEQFF. DNA for the CDR3: TGTGCCAGCACTAGGGGGCATGAGCAGTTCTTC.

The V gene is TRBV23-1, the J gene TRBJ2-7, with D tentatively TRBD1 (6 bases). TRBV23-1 is filed as an ORF, its function uncertain. The CDR3 is 13 residues long. Trimming removed 8 bases at V and 6 bases at J, with 17 bases between. CDR3 in amino acids: CASPIPQGREQYF. As DNA, the CDR3 is TGCGCCAGCCCCATACCTCAGGGGCGCGAGCAGTACTTC.